This TCR beta chain originates from a study of blood T cells in healthy people across ages. Combining a sample-barcoded 5' primer with a J-beta primer mix, a second PCR ran for roughly 7 to 11 cycles. TCRdb itself ran the 5' RACE reads through MiXCR, one entry per CDR3 protein. The sample contains roughly 1,300,000 distinct CDR3 sequences, around 59% of which appear only once. Findings and limits, study-wide: Diversity estimates from one million T cells were considered underestimates. Comparison with aged donors showed that long-lived donors had more naive CD4+ cells and higher diversity.

CDR3 length: 16 amino acids. The V gene's germline CDR1 is SGHAT and CDR2 FQNNGV. V gave up 5 bases and J gave up 4 bases; unmatched junction bases: 9. Per sample, no less than 5 micrograms of total RNA were extracted. As concerns this clonotype: What it binds is not known.

Material for sequencing was blood. The chain uses TRBV11-2 and TRBJ2-2, with 8 bases matching TRBD2. The clonotype comes from a man in his late teens or twenties in good health. This CDR3 is CASSRRSGRGTGELFF. Here the CDR3 DNA reads TGTGCCAGCAGCCGAAGGTCCGGGAGGGGCACCGGGGAGCTGTTTTTT. The full variable domain, completed using reference TRBV11-2 and TRBJ2-2, is EAGVAQSPRYKIIEKRQSVAFWCNPISGHATLYWYQQILGQGPKLLIQFQNNGVVDDSQLPKDRFSAERLKGVDSTLKIQPAKLEDSAVYLCASSRRSGRGTGELFFGEGSRLTVL.